This T cell receptor (beta chain) was sequenced for a study of blood T cell repertoires in COVID-19. CDR3 length equals 13 residues. Germline CDR1 is MNHEY and CDR2 is SVGAGI. The V and J ends lost 7 bases and 1 base respectively, with 10 bases between them. Clones were read by immunoSEQ multiplex PCR, and TCRdb kept only the in-frame ones, dropping some. The profile shows roughly 270,000 clones, roughly 80% of them singletons. This receptor was identified in a middle-aged man who had been exposed to COVID-19. J is TRBJ1-1 and V is TRBV6-5; D is perhaps TRBD1 (5 bases). The specimen sequenced was PBMCs or T cells enriched from blood (not recorded which). CDR3 sequence reads: CASKGAKNTEAFF. The DNA for the CDR3 is TGTGCCAGCAAAGGGGCTAAGAACACTGAAGCTTTCTTT.